Presented here are 27 T cell receptor beta chains from one specimen sequenced in a study of tumor-infiltrating lymphocytes in primary liver carcinoma. Starting material for RNA and DNA co-extraction consisted of about 20-32 mg of unsorted bulk tissue. Starting material of 400 to 600 ng total RNA yielded TCR beta cDNA via a constant-region primer. Construction of TCR beta libraries relied on three successive nested multiplex PCR rounds employing slightly modified ARM-PCR. Primers for the first two PCR rounds were TRBV1-TRBV30 forward primers and a C-beta reverse primer (about 9 cycles per round). TCRdb re-called the multiplex PCR reads with MiXCR, one entry per CDR3 protein. The sample records 100,000 or so distinct CDR3 sequences, approximately 82% being singletons. The sequenced sample consisted of liver tumor tissue from sampling region 3. Subset noted: tumor region T3, left-lateral pole. The receptors here all came from a man aged 35 to 55 with primary liver carcinoma and hepatitis B virus infection.

This clonotype appeared a single time. The junction departs from germline at one end; a sequencing error may be responsible. The rearrangement uses TRBV29-1 and TRBJ2-5; D is unclear. Germline V CDR1 and CDR2: SQVTM, ANQGSEA. This CDR3 has 12 amino acids. The CDR3 loop reads CSDLGSQETQYF. CDR3 DNA sequence: TGCAGCGATTTGGGGTCCCAAGAAACCCAGTACTTC. The full variable domain, its missing parts supplied by reference TRBV29-1 and TRBJ2-5, is SAVISQKPSRDICQRGTSLTIQCQVDSQVTMMFWYRQQPGQSLTLIATANQGSEATYESGFVIDKFPISRPNLTFSTLTVSNMSPEDSSIYLCSDLGSQETQYFGPGTRLLVL.

Turning to this clonotype: The CDR3 end shows no conserved phenylalanine or tryptophan, and so a read error is likely. The chain carries TRBV6-5 and TRBJ2-1; 7 nucleotides line up with TRBD2. The germline V gene encodes CDR1 MNHEY and CDR2 SVGAGI. CDR3 size: 15 residues. This CDR3 reads CANSYSGREYAEQFS. CDR3 bases: TGTGCCAACAGTTACTCGGGGCGGGAGTACGCTGAGCAGTTCTCC.

Points on this clonotype: The conserved closing phenylalanine or tryptophan is absent in this CDR3, likely reflecting a read error. The limits of the CDR3 on the DNA are not certain, so only TCRdb's listed CDR3 is given. V gene TRBV6-2 or TRBV6-3 combines with J gene TRBJ2-5; TRBD1 reflects the table's D call only, with no check against the DNA. The CDR3 adds up to 15 amino acids, both ends counted. The germline gives CDR1 MNHEY, CDR2 SVGEGT. This CDR3 is CASSPDRGGQETQYL.

This chain connects TRBV5-1 to TRBJ2-3, with D unclear. V was cut by 0 bases and J by 2 bases, with 10 bases left in between. The CDR3 spans 15 residues. The germline V gene has CDR1 SGHRS and CDR2 YFSETQ. In DNA, the CDR3 is TGCGCCAGCAGCTTGGAGGCGAGCATCACAGATACGCAGTATTTT. Protein sequence: CASSLEASITDTQYF.

A word on this clonotype: No conserved phenylalanine or tryptophan is present at the end of the CDR3, so a read error is the likely explanation. The chain carries TRBV11-1 and TRBJ2-3; D tentatively fits TRBD1 or TRBD2 (5 bases each). The germline V gene encodes CDR1 SGHAT and CDR2 FQDESV (reference sequence). The CDR3 has 19 residues. The CDR3, as DNA: TGTACCAGCAGCTCTGGGGGAAGCTCTGTTGGGGCCCGCACAGATACGCAGTATGTT. Protein product: CTSSSGGSSVGARTDTQYV.

Turning to this clonotype: One junction end disagrees with the germline gene, perhaps due to a read error. The V call is TRBV6-1, the J call TRBJ2-3; D gene unclear. Germline assignment: CDR1 MNHNS and CDR2 SASEGT. The CDR3 covers 13 residues. CDR3 amino acids: CACSDGVDYPQYF. Here the CDR3 DNA reads TGTGCCTGCAGTGACGGTGTAGATTATCCGCAGTATTTT.

The V gene is TRBV29-1, the J gene TRBJ2-7, with 8 nucleotides matching TRBD1. Germline CDR1 reads SQVTM; CDR2 reads ANQGSEA. Unmatched junction bases numbered 11, after V lost 7 bases and J lost 3 bases. The CDR3 has 14 amino acids. The CDR3 DNA reads as TGCAGCGCCAGACAGGGGAATCATAGCTACGAGCAGTACTTC. As protein: CSARQGNHSYEQYF.

This clonotype showed up just once. Its ends do not fully match the called genes, so a read error is possible. J is TRBJ2-1 and V is TRBV4-1, with unresolved D. Germline CDR1 MGHRA, CDR2 YSYEKL. This CDR3 is 16 amino acids long. The chain's CDR3 is CVSIQDPTWPYNEQFF. The CDR3 DNA follows: TGTGTCAGCATCCAAGATCCCACATGGCCGTACAATGAGCAGTTCTTC.

About this clonotype itself: No conserved phenylalanine or tryptophan ends this CDR3, so it is likely a read error. The limits of the CDR3 on the DNA are not certain, so only TCRdb's listed CDR3 is given. V gene TRBV6-5 combines with J gene TRBJ2-7; the D call TRBD2 from the table was never checked on the DNA. Germline CDR1 MNHEY, CDR2 SVGAGI. The CDR3 length equals 13 residues, ends included. The CDR3 loop is CASNSGLAYEQHL.

Comments on this clonotype: Because the CDR3 is missing its conserved closing phenylalanine or tryptophan, this is likely a read error. Because the CDR3's place on the DNA is in doubt, the DNA is left out and the CDR3 is given as listed by TCRdb. CDR3 in amino acids: CASSSTVTRSGANVLIL. The genes are TRBV7-8 and TRBJ2-6. CDR1 and CDR2 from the germline V gene are SGHVS and FQNEAQ. From its first to its last residue, the CDR3 has 17 amino acids.

The gene calls are TRBV10-1 and TRBJ2-3, with 9 bases lining up with TRBD2. This CDR3 has 18 amino acids. Germline values: CDR1 WNHNN, CDR2 SYGVQD (reference sequence). V shed 0 bases and J 1 base; nucleotides not matched to a gene: 8. This chain's CDR3 is CASSESPTWTSGTDTQYF. CDR3 DNA: TGCGCCAGCAGTGAGTCACCCACCTGGACTAGCGGCACAGATACGCAGTATTTT.

As concerns this clonotype: Since the CDR3 does not end with the conserved phenylalanine or tryptophan, this likely comes from a read error. Because the CDR3's place on the DNA is in doubt, the DNA is left out and the CDR3 is given as listed by TCRdb. V gene TRBV14 combines with J gene TRBJ1-6. The CDR3 contains 14 residues when both ends are counted. Germline CDR1 is SGHDN and CDR2 is FVKESK. The CDR3: CASSHSVENSPLHV.

As for this clonotype: Being one base from a much bigger clone, this may be a read error. The chain recombines TRBV24-1 with TRBJ1-1; unclear D gene. Germline CDR1 is KGHDR and CDR2 is SFDVKD. Trimming removed 6 bases from V and 5 bases from J, with 12 bases in between. This CDR3 spans 13 amino acids. Here the CDR3 DNA reads TGTGCCACCAGTAATGGGAGCTTTACTGAAGCTTTCTTT. Its protein product is CATSNGSFTEAFF.

The chain links TRBV6-5 to TRBJ1-4; D is undetermined. Germline V gene sequence: CDR1 MNHEY, CDR2 SVGAGI. Trimming took off 10 bases at V and 0 bases at J, with 15 bases between the two ends. The CDR3 is 15 residues long. The CDR3: CANCYSPTTNEKLFF. CDR3 DNA: TGTGCCAACTGTTACTCGCCCACAACTAATGAAAAACTGTTTTTT.

As regards this clonotype: This may be a read error: a much more frequent sequence differs by one nucleotide. The chain joins TRBV28 to TRBJ1-5, with D perhaps matching TRBD1 (6 bases). Germline values: CDR1 MDHEN, CDR2 SYDVKM. CDR3 size: 14 residues. CDR3 protein: CANSRGQTNQPQHF. In nucleotides, the CDR3 is TGTGCCAACAGTAGAGGACAGACAAATCAGCCCCAGCATTTT.

J is TRBJ2-5 and V is TRBV6-4; D not certain. The CDR3 covers 14 residues. Trimming took off 2 bases at V and 1 base at J, with 8 bases between the two ends. Looked up from germline, CDR1 is MRHNA and CDR2 is SNTAGT. CDR3 sequence: CASSDHRVQETQYF. DNA of the CDR3: TGTGCCAGCAGTGACCATCGGGTCCAAGAGACCCAGTACTTC.

In its sample, this clonotype was seen once. Since no conserved phenylalanine or tryptophan closes the CDR3, a read error is the likely cause. The chain carries TRBV4-1 and TRBJ2-1, with 11 positions matching TRBD2. The CDR3 spans 16 residues. CDR1 is MGHRA, CDR2 YSYEKL, per germline. V lost 7 bases, J lost 4 bases, and 9 bases stayed unmatched. The chain's CDR3 is CASNPELAGAYNEQFY. Here the CDR3 DNA reads TGCGCCAGCAACCCCGAACTAGCGGGAGCTTACAATGAGCAGTTCTAC.

Of note for this clonotype: Mismatch with germline at one junction end may stem from a read error. The chain links TRBV5-5 to TRBJ2-1; D is possibly TRBD2 (5 bases). Germline values: CDR1 SGHKS, CDR2 YYEKEE (reference sequence). CDR3 length: 17 amino acids. The CDR3 loop is CASSWALGLVGENEQIF. CDR3 nucleotide sequence: TGTGCCAGCAGCTGGGCTCTAGGCCTAGTGGGAGAAAATGAGCAGATCTTC.

A note on this clonotype: The germline gene is not matched at one end of the junction; a read error may be the cause. The rearrangement links TRBV12-3 or TRBV12-4 to TRBJ2-2; weak D call: TRBD2 (6 bases). The CDR3 length is 18 residues. The CDR3 sequence: CVSSFPTGDLANTGELFF. Here the CDR3 DNA reads TGTGTCAGCAGCTTCCCCACGGGGGACTTAGCGAACACCGGGGAGTTGTTTTTT.

Comment on this clonotype: One end of the junction is discordant with germline, which a read error may explain. The chain carries TRBV11-2 and TRBJ2-7, with D possibly matching TRBD1 (5 bases). This CDR3 is built from 14 residues. Germline assignment: CDR1 SGHAT and CDR2 FQNNGV. This CDR3 reads CAGTSNRNSYDQYF. The CDR3, as DNA: TGTGCCGGCACCTCTAACAGGAACTCCTACGATCAGTACTTC.

Note on this clonotype: An end of the junction does not agree with germline; a read error may underlie this. J is TRBJ2-3 and V is TRBV7-8; D might be TRBD2 (5 bases). The CDR3 runs to 20 residues. Germline CDR1 is SGHVS and CDR2 is FQNEAQ. In DNA form, the CDR3 reads TGTGCCATCAGCTTATGGGTTGGGTCCGGGATGGCCCTAAAGATAAATACGCAGTATTTT. This encodes CAISLWVGSGMALKINTQYF.

For this clonotype: Without the conserved terminal phenylalanine or tryptophan, this CDR3 likely stems from a read error. The V and J genes are TRBV12-3 or TRBV12-4 and TRBJ2-5, with D perhaps being TRBD1 or TRBD2 (5 bases each). The CDR3 has 14 residues. The ends were cut back, 4 bases at V and 8 bases at J, with 17 bases in the middle. The CDR3 spells CASSSGRTGETQYS. CDR3 DNA: TGTGCCAGCAGTTCAGGGCGTACCGGGGAAACCCAGTACTCC.

The count of this clonotype is one. The chain uses TRBV11-2 and TRBJ2-3; D unresolved. The CDR3 runs 13 residues. Trimming pared 6 bases from V and 10 bases from J, leaving 17 bases between. Germline V CDR1 and CDR2: SGHAT, FQNNGV. The CDR3 loop reads CASSSNTADAQYF. For the CDR3, the DNA is TGTGCCAGCAGTTCCAACACGGCGGACGCGCAGTATTTT. Variable domain in full (rest from reference TRBV11-2 and TRBJ2-3): EAGVAQSPRYKIIEKRQSVAFWCNPISGHATLYWYQQILGQGPKLLIQFQNNGVVDDSQLPKDRFSAERLKGVDSTLKIQPAKLEDSAVYLCASSSNTADAQYFGPGTRLTVL.

A note on this clonotype: Mismatch with germline at one junction end may stem from a read error. The chain is built from TRBV6-1 and TRBJ2-2; the D gene is possibly TRBD2 (5 bases). The CDR3 is made up of 16 amino acids. Germline V gene lookup returns CDR1 MNHNS and CDR2 SASEGT. As DNA, the CDR3 is TGTGCCAGCAGTAAAACACTACACGTGAACACCGGGGAGCTGTTCTTT. Its protein is CASSKTLHVNTGELFF.

Concerning this clonotype: Sequence at one end of the junction differs from germline and may be a read error. J is TRBJ2-7 and V is TRBV11-1; D possibly corresponds to TRBD1 (6 bases). CDR1 SGHAT and CDR2 FQDESV come from the germline V gene (reference sequence). The CDR3 is 13 residues long. The CDR3 protein is CTSSPRTENEQYF. The CDR3 nucleotides are TGTACCAGTAGCCCAAGGACAGAGAACGAGCAGTACTTC. Filled out from reference TRBV11-1 and TRBJ2-7, the complete variable domain reads EAEVAQSPRYKITEKSQAVAFWCDPISGHATLYWYRQILGQGPELLVQFQDESVVDDSQLPKDRFSAERLKGVDSTLKIQPAELGDSAMYLCTSSPRTENEQYFGPGTRLTVT.

This clonotype was seen a handful of times. This CDR3 reads CASSPGPGRDSLGETQYF. CDR3 bases: TGTGCCAGCAGTCCCGGACCGGGAAGGGACAGCCTGGGGGAGACCCAGTACTTC. The chain couples TRBV28 to TRBJ2-5, with TRBD1 identical over 7 bases. Germline V lookup: CDR1 MDHEN, CDR2 SYDVKM. The CDR3 runs 18 residues. The ends lost 5 bases at V and 5 bases at J; junction bases unmatched: 20.

To note about this clonotype: A junction end diverges from the germline sequence, so it may reflect a read error. The rearrangement uses TRBV12-3 or TRBV12-4 and TRBJ2-1; 7 positions agree with TRBD1. This CDR3 contains 16 residues. This CDR3 reads CASSLGGGLLNNEQLF. CDR3 sequence (DNA): TGTGCCAGCAGTTTAGGAGGGGGCCTACTCAACAATGAACAGCTCTTC.